The clone carrying this T cell receptor (beta chain) was counted a few times. What it recognizes is unknown. The record originates from a study of blood T cells in healthy people across ages. Findings and limits, study-wide: The unsorted PBMCs prevented any conclusive comparison of naive versus antigen-experienced cells.

J gave up 7 bases and V 3 bases, and 13 bases lay outside the gene matches. Germline V gives CDR1 MNHNS, CDR2 SASEGT. There are 17 residues in the CDR3. Using a J-beta primer mix together with a sample-barcoded 5' primer, a second PCR was run for about 7 to 12 cycles. TCRdb reprocessed the 5' RACE reads with MiXCR, giving one entry per CDR3 protein. The sample consists of 1.5 million to 2 million distinct CDR3 sequences, approximately 28% of them appearing once. V gene TRBV6-1 combines with J gene TRBJ2-1; 9 bases fit TRBD2. The source material was blood. The TCR was taken from a woman in her thirties in good health. The CDR3 loop reads CASSESLAGGPRNEQFF. In nucleotides, the CDR3 is TGTGCCAGCAGTGAGTCCCTTGCGGGGGGGCCTAGGAATGAGCAGTTCTTC.